Presented here are 8 T cell receptor beta chains from one specimen sequenced in a study of PD-L1 blockade in urothelial cancer. Regarding time point: pretreatment peripheral blood. Assay used: immunoSEQ multiplex PCR; TCRdb lists only in-frame clones, some missing. The sample shows about 130,000 clones, roughly 80% of them seen only once. The specimen was PBMCs, collected around atezolizumab (anti-PD-L1) treatment. Receptor source: a man aged 50 to 59 with urothelial cancer.

The genes are TRBV28 and TRBJ2-4; D not certain. The CDR3 contains 14 residues. Germline V lookup: CDR1 MDHEN, CDR2 SYDVKM. V was pared by 6 bases and J by 2 bases, with 11 bases between. The CDR3 protein is CASRPSGTKNIQYF. CDR3 in DNA: TGTGCCAGCAGACCGTCAGGTACCAAAAACATTCAGTACTTC.

The rearrangement links TRBV28 to TRBJ2-3; 8 positions match TRBD2. V shed 6 bases, J shed 3 bases, and the junction held 5 bases outside the gene matches. There are 14 residues in the CDR3. The germline gives CDR1 MDHEN, CDR2 SYDVKM. In DNA, the CDR3 is TGTGCCAGCAGCCTAAGACTAGCGACAGATACGCAGTATTTT. It encodes CASSLRLATDTQYF.

The chain links TRBV4-1 to TRBJ2-6; tentative D call: TRBD1 (5 bases). Germline-derived CDR1 and CDR2 are MGHRA and YSYEKL. This CDR3 is 16 amino acids long. The V end was cut by 5 bases, the J end by 0 bases, with 11 bases between. The CDR3 DNA reads as TGCGCCAGCAGCGCAGGACACAGCTCTGGGGCCAACGTCCTGACTTTC. It specifies CASSAGHSSGANVLTF.

The chain employs TRBV7-9 and TRBJ1-1; the match to TRBD1 covers 8 bases. This CDR3 is 14 amino acids long. Germline trimming cut 5 bases from V and 1 base from J; bases unmatched to any gene: 3. Germline CDR1 and CDR2: SEHNR and FQNEAQ (reference sequence). Here the CDR3 reads CASSGDRKNTEAFF. The CDR3 coding sequence is TGTGCCAGCAGCGGGGACAGGAAGAACACTGAAGCTTTCTTT.

The sample holds a few counts of this clone. This chain links TRBV27 with TRBJ1-2; 7 bases map to TRBD1. CDR1 and CDR2 (germline): MNHEY, SMNVEV (reference sequence). With 5 bases clipped from V and 8 bases from J, the junction kept 5 bases outside the gene matches. The CDR3 totals 12 residues. The CDR3 DNA reads as TGTGCCAGCAGTGGACAGGCGCAGGGCTACACCTTC. It specifies CASSGQAQGYTF.

The chain combines TRBV27 with TRBJ2-1, with 11 bases fitting TRBD2. This CDR3 spans 15 amino acids. CDR1 is MNHEY, CDR2 SMNVEV, per germline (reference sequence). Trimming took 3 bases from V and 11 from J; bases not matched to a gene: 9. CDR3 region: CASSFKTSGAEKQFF. The CDR3 DNA follows: TGTGCCAGCAGTTTCAAGACTAGCGGGGCGGAAAAGCAGTTCTTC.

The J gene is TRBJ1-1, the V gene TRBV18; 10 bases are a match to TRBD1. Germline CDR1 reads KGHSH; CDR2 reads LQKENI. Trimming cost V 5 bases and J 3 bases; bases outside gene matches: 3. The CDR3 consists of 14 residues. The CDR3 DNA reads TGTGCCAGCTCAGCCGGGACAGGGGACACTGAAGCTTTCTTT. This gives the protein CASSAGTGDTEAFF. Based on the CDR3 plus reference TRBV18 and TRBJ1-1, the full variable domain is NAGVMQNPRHLVRRRGQEARLRCSPMKGHSHVYWYRQLPEEGLKFMVYLQKENIIDESGMPKERFSAEFPKEGPSILRIQQVVRGDSAAYFCASSAGTGDTEAFFGQGTRLTVV.

CDR3 in DNA: TGTGCCACCAGCAGAGATCAACCAGGGCTCAAAGGAAACACCATATATTTT. Its protein product is CATSRDQPGLKGNTIYF. This chain uses TRBV15 with TRBJ1-3; maybe TRBD1 (5 bases). Trimming left V 0 bases short and J 4 bases short, with 16 bases between. The CDR3 sequence is 17 residues long. Germline V CDR1 and CDR2: LNHNV, YYDKDF (reference sequence).